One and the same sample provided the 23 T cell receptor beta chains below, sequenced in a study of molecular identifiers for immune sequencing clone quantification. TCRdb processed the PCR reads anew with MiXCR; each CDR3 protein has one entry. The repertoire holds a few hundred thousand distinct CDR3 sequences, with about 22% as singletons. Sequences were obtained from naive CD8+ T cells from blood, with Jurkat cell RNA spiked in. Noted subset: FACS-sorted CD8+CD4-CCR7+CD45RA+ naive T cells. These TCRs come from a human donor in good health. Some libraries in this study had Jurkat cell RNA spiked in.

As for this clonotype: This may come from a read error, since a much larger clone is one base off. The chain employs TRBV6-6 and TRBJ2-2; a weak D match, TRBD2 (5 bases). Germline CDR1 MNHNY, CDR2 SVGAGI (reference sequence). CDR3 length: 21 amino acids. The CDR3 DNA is TGTGCCAGCGGTTACTCGAATCTGGGATTCAATCTGAAGCGGCACACCGGGGAGCTGTTTTTT. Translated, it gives CASGYSNLGFNLKRHTGELFF.

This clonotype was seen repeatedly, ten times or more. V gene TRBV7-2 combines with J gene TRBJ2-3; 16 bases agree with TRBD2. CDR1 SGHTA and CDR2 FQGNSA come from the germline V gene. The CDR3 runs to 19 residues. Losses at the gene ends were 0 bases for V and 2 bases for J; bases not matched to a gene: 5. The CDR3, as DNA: TGTGCCAGCAGCTTAGCGCCGGGACTAGCGGGGGGGCCCACAGATACGCAGTATTTT. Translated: CASSLAPGLAGGPTDTQYF.

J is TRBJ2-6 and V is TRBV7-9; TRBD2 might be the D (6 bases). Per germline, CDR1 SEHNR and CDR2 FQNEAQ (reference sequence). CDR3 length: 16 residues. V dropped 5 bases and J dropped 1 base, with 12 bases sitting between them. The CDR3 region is CASSPAGWSGANVLTF. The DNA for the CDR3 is TGTGCCAGCAGCCCCGCGGGGTGGTCTGGGGCCAACGTCCTGACTTTC.

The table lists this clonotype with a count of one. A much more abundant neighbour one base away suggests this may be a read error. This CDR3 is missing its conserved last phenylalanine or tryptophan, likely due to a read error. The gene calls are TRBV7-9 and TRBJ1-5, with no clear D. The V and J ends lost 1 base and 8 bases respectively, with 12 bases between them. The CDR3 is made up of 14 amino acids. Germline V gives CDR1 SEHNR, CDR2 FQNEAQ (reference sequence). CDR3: CASSLGWAGEPQHL. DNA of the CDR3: TGTGCCAGCAGCTTAGGTTGGGCTGGCGAGCCCCAGCATTTG.

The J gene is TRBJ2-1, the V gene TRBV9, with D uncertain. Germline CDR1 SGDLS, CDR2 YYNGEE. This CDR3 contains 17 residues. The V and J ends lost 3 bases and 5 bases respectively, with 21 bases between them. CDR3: CASSAPPWLESDNEQFF. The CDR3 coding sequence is TGTGCCAGCAGCGCCCCCCCATGGCTAGAATCGGACAATGAGCAGTTCTTC.

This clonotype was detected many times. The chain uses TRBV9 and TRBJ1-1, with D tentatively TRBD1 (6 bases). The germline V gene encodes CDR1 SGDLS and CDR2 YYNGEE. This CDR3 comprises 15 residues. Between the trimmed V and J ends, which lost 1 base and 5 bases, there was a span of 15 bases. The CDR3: CASSVSYQGRTEAFF. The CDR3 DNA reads TGTGCCAGCAGCGTAAGTTATCAGGGGCGGACTGAAGCTTTCTTT.

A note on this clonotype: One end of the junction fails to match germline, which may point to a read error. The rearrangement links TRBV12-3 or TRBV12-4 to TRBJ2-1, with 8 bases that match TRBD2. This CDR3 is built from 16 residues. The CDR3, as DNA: TGTGCCCGCAGTCCCTTGATAGCGGGGCACGACAATGAGCAGTTCTTC. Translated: CARSPLIAGHDNEQFF.

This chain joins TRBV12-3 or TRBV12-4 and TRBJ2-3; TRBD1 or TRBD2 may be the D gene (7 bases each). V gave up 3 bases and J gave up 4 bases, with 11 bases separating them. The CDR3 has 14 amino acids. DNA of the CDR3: TGTGCCAGCAGTTTCCCAGGGGGGGCAGATACGCAGTATTTT. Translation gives CASSFPGGADTQYF.

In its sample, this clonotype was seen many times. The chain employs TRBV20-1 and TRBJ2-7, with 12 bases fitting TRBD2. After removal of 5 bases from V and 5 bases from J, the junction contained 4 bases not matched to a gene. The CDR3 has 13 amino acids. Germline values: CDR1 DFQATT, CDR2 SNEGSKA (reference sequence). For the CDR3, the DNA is TGCAGTGCTCTAGCGGGAGGGCCTCACGAGCAGTACTTC. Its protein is CSALAGGPHEQYF.

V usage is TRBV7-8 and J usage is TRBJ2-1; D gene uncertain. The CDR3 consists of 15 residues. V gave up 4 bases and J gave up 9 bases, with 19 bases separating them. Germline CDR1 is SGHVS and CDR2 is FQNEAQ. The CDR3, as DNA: TGTGCCAGCAGCTCAGCGCTTGCGTCCCACTCTGAGCAGTTCTTC. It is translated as CASSSALASHSEQFF.

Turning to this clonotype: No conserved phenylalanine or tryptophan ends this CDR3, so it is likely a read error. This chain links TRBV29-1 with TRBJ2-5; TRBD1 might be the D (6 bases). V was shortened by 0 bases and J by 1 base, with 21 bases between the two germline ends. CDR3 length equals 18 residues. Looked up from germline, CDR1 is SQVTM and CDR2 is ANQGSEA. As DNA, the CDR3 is TGCAGCGTTGAAGACGTTTTTATAGACAGGTCACCCCAAGAGACCCAGTACCTC. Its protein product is CSVEDVFIDRSPQETQYL.

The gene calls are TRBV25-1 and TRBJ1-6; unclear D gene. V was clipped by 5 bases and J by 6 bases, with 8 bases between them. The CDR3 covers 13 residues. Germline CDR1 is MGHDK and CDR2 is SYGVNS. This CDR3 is CASSSEINSPLHF. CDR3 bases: TGTGCCAGCAGTTCAGAGATTAATTCACCCCTCCACTTT.

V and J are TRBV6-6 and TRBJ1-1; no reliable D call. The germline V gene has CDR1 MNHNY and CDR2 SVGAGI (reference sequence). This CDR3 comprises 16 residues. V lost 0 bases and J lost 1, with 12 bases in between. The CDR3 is CASSYSAYRGNTEAFF. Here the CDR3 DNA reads TGTGCCAGCAGTTACTCTGCGTATCGGGGGAACACTGAAGCTTTCTTT.

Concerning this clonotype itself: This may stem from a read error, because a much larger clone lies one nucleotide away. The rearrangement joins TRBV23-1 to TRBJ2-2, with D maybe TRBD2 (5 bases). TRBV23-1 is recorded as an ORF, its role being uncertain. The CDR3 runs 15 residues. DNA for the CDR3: TGCGCCAGCAGTCAAGTTGACACTAACACCGGGGAGCCGTTTTTT. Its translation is CASSQVDTNTGEPFF.

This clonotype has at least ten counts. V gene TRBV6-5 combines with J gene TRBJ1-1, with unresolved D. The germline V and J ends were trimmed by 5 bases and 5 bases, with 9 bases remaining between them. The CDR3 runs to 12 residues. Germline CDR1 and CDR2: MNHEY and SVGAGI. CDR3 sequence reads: CASSAIGTEAFF. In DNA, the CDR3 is TGTGCCAGCAGTGCGATCGGGACTGAAGCTTTCTTT.

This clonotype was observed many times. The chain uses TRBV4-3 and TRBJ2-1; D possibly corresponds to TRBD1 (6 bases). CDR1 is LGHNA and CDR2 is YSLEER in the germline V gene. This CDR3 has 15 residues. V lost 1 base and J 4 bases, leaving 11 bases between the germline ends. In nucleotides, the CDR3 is TGCGCCAGCAGCCAAGGTCCTGACAGGTACAATGAGCAGTTCTTC. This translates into CASSQGPDRYNEQFF.

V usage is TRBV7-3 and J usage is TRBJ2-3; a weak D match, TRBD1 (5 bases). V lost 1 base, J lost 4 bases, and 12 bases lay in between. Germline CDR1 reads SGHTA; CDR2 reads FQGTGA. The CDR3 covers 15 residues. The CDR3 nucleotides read TGTGCCAGCAGCTTAATGGGCAGGGTCTCAGATACGCAGTATTTT. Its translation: CASSLMGRVSDTQYF.

The DNA for the CDR3 is TGTGCCAGTAGTATCGGGGCAGGACCAACCTACGAGCAGTACTTC. It codes for CASSIGAGPTYEQYF. The chain has TRBV19 and TRBJ2-7; D may correspond to TRBD1 or TRBD2 (5 bases each). The CDR3 contains 15 residues. Trimming stripped 3 bases from V and 2 bases from J, with 14 bases between. Germline CDR1 LNHDA, CDR2 SQIVND (reference sequence).

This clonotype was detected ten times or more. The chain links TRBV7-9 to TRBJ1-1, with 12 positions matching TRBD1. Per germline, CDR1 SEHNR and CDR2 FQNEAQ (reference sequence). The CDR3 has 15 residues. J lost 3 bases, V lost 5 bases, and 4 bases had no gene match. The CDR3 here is CASSPGQGADTEAFF. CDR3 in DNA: TGTGCCAGCAGCCCGGGACAGGGGGCGGACACTGAAGCTTTCTTT.

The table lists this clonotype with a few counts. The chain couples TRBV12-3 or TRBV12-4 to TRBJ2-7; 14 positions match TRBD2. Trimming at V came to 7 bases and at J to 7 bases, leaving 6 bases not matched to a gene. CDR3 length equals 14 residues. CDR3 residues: CASTLGLAGGEQYF. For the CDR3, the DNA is TGTGCCAGCACCCTAGGACTAGCGGGGGGTGAGCAGTACTTC.

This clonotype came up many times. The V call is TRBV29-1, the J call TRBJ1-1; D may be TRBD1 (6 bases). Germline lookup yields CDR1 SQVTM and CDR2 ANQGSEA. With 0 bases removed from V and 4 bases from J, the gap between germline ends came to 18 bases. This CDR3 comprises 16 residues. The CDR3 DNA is TGCAGCGTTGAAGATTTAGGGGACAATTCTGCCACTGAAGCTTTCTTT. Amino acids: CSVEDLGDNSATEAFF. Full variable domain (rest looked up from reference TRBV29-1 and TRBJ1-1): SAVISQKPSRDICQRGTSLTIQCQVDSQVTMMFWYRQQPGQSLTLIATANQGSEATYESGFVIDKFPISRPNLTFSTLTVSNMSPEDSSIYLCSVEDLGDNSATEAFFGQGTRLTVV.

For the CDR3, the DNA is TGTGCCAGTAGTATGGATTTTGTTGGGGTCTCCTACAATGAGCAGTTCTTC. Amino acid sequence: CASSMDFVGVSYNEQFF. The chain combines TRBV19 with TRBJ2-1; no clear D. Trimming took 3 bases from V and 0 from J, leaving 15 bases between them. Germline V gives CDR1 LNHDA, CDR2 SQIVND (reference sequence). The CDR3 is made up of 17 amino acids.

The CDR3 DNA is TGTGCCAGCAGCCCAACACGGTCCTACGAGCAGTACTTC. Translated: CASSPTRSYEQYF. The chain carries TRBV14 and TRBJ2-7; D remains ambiguous. The V end lost 4 bases, the J end lost 1 base, and 8 bases lay between the germline ends. There are 13 residues in the CDR3. CDR1 SGHDN and CDR2 FVKESK come from the germline V gene.